This TCR beta chain was retrieved from a study of blood T cell repertoires in COVID-19. Study summary: Both acute and convalescent COVID-19 samples were obtained from the United States, Italy and Spain.

Original processing notes: Counts of nucleated cells, estimated from reference gene primer amplification, were obtained. The protocol was immunoSEQ multiplex PCR, while the TCRdb copy is restricted to in-frame clones and leaves out a portion. D and trimming were read from the DNA, whereas the V and J calls and clone size are those reported in that table. The sample lists 97,000 or so clones, around 80% occurring once. Trimming took 5 bases from V and 0 from J; bases not matched to a gene: 4. The CDR3 is made up of 15 amino acids. Looked up from germline, CDR1 is MDHEN and CDR2 is SYDVKM. Sample: peripheral blood. The chain employs TRBV28 and TRBJ2-3; 8 bases fit TRBD1. This TCR came from an older man with acute or convalescent COVID-19. CDR3 DNA: TGTGCCAGCAGTGAAGACAGGGGTAGCACAGATACGCAGTATTTT. It is translated as CASSEDRGSTDTQYF.